These 17 T cell receptor beta chains came from one sample sequenced in a study of T cells in Graves' hyperthyroidism and ophthalmopathy. The CDR3 regions of TCR beta were amplified from RNA transcripts. Primed by the HTBI set, a first-round RT-PCR was run on the TCR CDR3. TCRdb reprocessed the multiplex PCR reads via MiXCR and lists one record per CDR3 protein. This table holds hundreds of thousands of distinct CDR3 sequences, roughly 15% found once. Sequenced: blood. The receptors originated from a woman aged 50 to 60 with Graves' ophthalmopathy.

This chain joins TRBV4-1 and TRBJ2-5; no firm D call. The CDR3 is 14 residues long. Germline CDR1 is MGHRA and CDR2 is YSYEKL. V lost 0 bases to trimming and J lost 5 bases, with 10 bases between them. This CDR3 reads CASSQDLNVETQYF. CDR3 DNA: TGCGCCAGCAGCCAAGACCTAAACGTGGAGACCCAGTACTTC.

The gene calls are TRBV12-3 or TRBV12-4 and TRBJ2-1, with no clear D. Between the trimmed V and J ends, which lost 3 bases and 9 bases, there was a span of 9 bases. The CDR3 spans 12 residues. The CDR3, as DNA: TGTGCCAGCAGTTTGAAGGATTTTGAGCAGTTCTTC. This encodes CASSLKDFEQFF.

In its sample, this clonotype was seen many times. The J gene is TRBJ2-7, the V gene TRBV19; D is possibly TRBD2 (6 bases). Trimming left V 4 bases short and J 4 bases short, with 14 bases between. This CDR3 has 14 residues. Per germline, CDR1 LNHDA and CDR2 SQIVND (reference sequence). CDR3 loop: CASSRQPGEYEQYF. The CDR3 bases are TGTGCCAGTAGTAGACAGCCGGGGGAGTACGAGCAGTACTTC.

This clonotype was seen repeatedly, ten times or more. The chain couples TRBV28 to TRBJ1-1; no reliable D call. This CDR3 has 15 amino acids. Trimming took off 3 bases at V and 1 base at J, with 12 bases between the two ends. The germline CDR1 and CDR2 sequences are MDHEN and SYDVKM. The CDR3 loop reads CASSFQPTRNTEAFF. The CDR3, as DNA: TGTGCCAGCAGTTTTCAACCGACCCGGAACACTGAAGCTTTCTTT.

This clonotype was counted many times. V and J are TRBV10-3 and TRBJ1-2; D unresolved. V was shortened by 2 bases and J by 5 bases, with 6 bases between the two germline ends. The CDR3 runs 12 residues. CDR1 is ENHRY and CDR2 is SYGVKD in the germline V gene. The CDR3 here is CAISETQYGYTF. CDR3 in DNA: TGTGCCATCAGTGAGACACAGTATGGCTACACCTTC.

This clonotype was detected only a few times. This may come from a read error, since a much larger clone is one base off. The chain recombines TRBV4-2 with TRBJ2-2; D is ambiguous. Between the trimmed V and J ends, which lost 1 base and 1 base, there was a span of 4 bases. The CDR3 totals 14 residues. Germline V gives CDR1 LGHNA, CDR2 YNFKEQ. CDR3 DNA sequence: TGTGCCAGCAGCCAAGTCAGGAACACCGGGGAGCTGTTTTTT. This gives the protein CASSQVRNTGELFF.

The CDR3 spells CASSFKAGDSYYYYEQYF. Written as DNA, the CDR3 is TGCGCCAGCAGCTTTAAAGCGGGAGACTCCTACTACTACTACGAGCAGTACTTC. This chain joins TRBV5-1 and TRBJ2-7; 8 bases agree with TRBD2. J lost 3 bases, V lost 2 bases, and 16 bases had no gene match. Per the germline V gene, CDR1 is SGHRS and CDR2 is YFSETQ. The CDR3 runs to 18 residues.

There are a few counts of this clonotype. Here the CDR3 reads CASSSYRGSTNEKLFF. The CDR3 DNA reads as TGTGCCAGCAGTTCCTACAGGGGGTCTACTAATGAAAAACTGTTTTTT. The chain combines TRBV6-1 with TRBJ1-4; 8 bases match TRBD1. V lost 5 bases, J lost 2 bases, and 7 bases stayed unmatched. Germline lookup yields CDR1 MNHNS and CDR2 SASEGT. CDR3 size: 16 residues.

As regards this clonotype: This may be a read error, as it is one base from a much larger clone. The genes are TRBV7-8 and TRBJ1-1; D not resolved. The CDR3 spans 13 residues. The germline gives CDR1 SGHVS, CDR2 FQNEAQ. This CDR3 reads CASSLRADTEASF. The CDR3 nucleotides are TGTGCCAGCAGCCTAAGGGCCGACACTGAAGCTTCCTTT.

This clonotype was counted at least ten times. V is TRBV20-1 and J is TRBJ2-7; 9 nucleotides match TRBD2. Germline V gene data show CDR1 as DFQATT and CDR2 as SNEGSKA (reference sequence). CDR3 length: 16 residues. The junction had 11 bases not matched to a gene; V was cut back by 5 bases and J by 0 bases. The CDR3 here is CSAFKTASGTSYEQYF. In DNA form, the CDR3 reads TGCAGTGCTTTTAAAACCGCTAGCGGGACCTCCTACGAGCAGTACTTC.

This clonotype has at least ten counts. The genes are TRBV2 and TRBJ1-5; 9 bases align to TRBD1. V trimming: 4 bases; J trimming: 3 bases; junction bases outside the gene matches: 1. In germline, CDR1 is SNHLY, CDR2 FYNNEI. This CDR3 contains 14 residues. The CDR3 DNA sequence: TGTGCCAGCAGTGGGACAGGGGACAATCAGCCCCAGCATTTT. Its protein product is CASSGTGDNQPQHF.

V usage is TRBV12-3 or TRBV12-4 and J usage is TRBJ2-4; no definite D call. Trimming left V 5 bases short and J 8 bases short, with 10 bases between. CDR3 length equals 12 residues. The CDR3 region is CASSHSRHIQYF. CDR3 nucleotide sequence: TGTGCCAGCAGTCACTCGAGGCACATTCAGTACTTC.

This clonotype showed up many times. CDR3 in amino acids: CASSEQAGVGIKNIQYF. CDR3 coding DNA: TGTGCCAGCAGTGAACAAGCGGGAGTGGGGATCAAAAACATTCAGTACTTC. This chain joins TRBV6-4 and TRBJ2-4; 8 nucleotides align to TRBD2. Germline CDR1 reads MRHNA; CDR2 reads SNTAGT. Trimming cost V 3 bases and J 3 bases; bases outside gene matches: 10. CDR3 length: 17 residues.

Ten or more counts support this clonotype. CDR3 coding DNA: TGTGCCAGCATAAGTGGGACAGGAGTATATTCACCCCTCCACTTT. Translating it yields CASISGTGVYSPLHF. The chain employs TRBV28 and TRBJ1-6; TRBD1 matches at 8 bases. V gave up 7 bases and J gave up 8 bases; unmatched junction bases: 10. The CDR3 is 15 amino acids. CDR1 is MDHEN, CDR2 SYDVKM, per germline.

This sequence joins TRBV4-1 and TRBJ2-1, with D possibly TRBD2 on 5 matching bases. The germline CDR1 and CDR2 sequences are MGHRA and YSYEKL. The ends were cut back, 2 bases at V and 10 bases at J, with 15 bases in the middle. CDR3 size: 14 residues. DNA for the CDR3: TGCGCCAGCAGCCAAAGGGCGGGTTTGAGCGAGCAGTTCTTC. The encoded protein is CASSQRAGLSEQFF.

V and J are TRBV30 and TRBJ1-6; 9 bases are shared with TRBD1. J lost 7 bases, V lost 1 base, and 14 bases had no gene match. CDR1 GTSNPN and CDR2 SVGIG come from the germline V gene (reference sequence). This CDR3 region has 18 residues. DNA of the CDR3: TGTGCCTGGAGTGGGTCAAGAATTACAGGGGGCCGGAATTCACCCCTCCACTTT. It yields the protein CAWSGSRITGGRNSPLHF.

This clonotype came up many times. This chain joins TRBV24-1 and TRBJ2-5; 9 nucleotides line up with TRBD2. Per the germline V gene, CDR1 is KGHDR and CDR2 is SFDVKD. This CDR3 is built from 15 residues. The J segment lost 2 bases and the V segment lost 7 bases, leaving 7 bases of the junction unmatched. The CDR3 here is CATSERGDKQETQYF. The CDR3 region has the DNA TGTGCCACCAGCGAGCGGGGGGACAAGCAAGAGACCCAGTACTTC.